This T cell receptor (beta chain) was recovered during a study of T cells after yellow fever vaccination. Trimming took off 0 bases at V and 1 base at J, with 7 bases between the two ends. The germline gives CDR1 SGDLS, CDR2 YYNGEE. The CDR3 is 14 residues long. Template switching by 5'RACE produced TCR cDNA, adding a universal primer site and UMIs. One entry per CDR3 protein results from TCRdb running MiXCR on the 5' RACE reads. The sample shows some 260,000 distinct CDR3 sequences, around 5.3% of them seen only once. On this clonotype: Its antigen is as yet unknown.

Study outcomes and limitations: The appearance of a small share of clonotypes in both CD4 and CD8 compartments was observed. In post-booster samples, most primary-vaccination clones reappeared (approximately 95% CD4, approximately 91% CD8). Abundant clonotypes (contaminants from the bulk population) could be present in FACS-sorted repertoires.

This TCR derives from a man in his late teens or twenties who received the YFV17D yellow fever vaccine. The V and J genes are TRBV9 and TRBJ1-1, with TRBD1 as a possible D gene (6 bases). Sequences were derived from CD4+ T cells sorted from PBMCs, sampled on the day of the yellow fever booster vaccination. CDR3 DNA: TGTGCCAGCAGCGTAGGGGGACAGAACACTGAAGCTTTCTTT. This gives the protein CASSVGGQNTEAFF.